This TCR beta chain was obtained from a study of shared clonotypes between healthy human individuals. About the study: The donor pool was made up of a couple of women and a few men aged 18 to 49. Each donor contributed plates that comprised three CD4 naive, three CD4 memory, two CD8 naive and one CD8 memory. Study-wide findings and caveats: Among a handful of donors, roughly 5.4% of naive CD4 clonotypes were found in common. Clonotypes which were not shared had lower generation probabilities than clonotypes that all four donors shared.

Points on this clone: What it binds is unknown.

This CDR3 region has 15 residues. The V end was cut by 5 bases, the J end by 5 bases, with 17 bases between. The germline V gene encodes CDR1 SGHAT and CDR2 FQDESV (reference sequence). The protocol was immunoSEQ multiplex PCR, while the TCRdb copy is restricted to in-frame clones and leaves out a portion. This table holds 2 million to 3 million clones, 90% to 95% found once. The chain carries TRBV11-1 and TRBJ2-3, with unresolved D. The receptor was isolated from a man between 18 and 29 years old in good health. Some clones in this sample may be carry-over from other donors' samples. Material for sequencing was naive CD4+ T cells from PBMCs. Subset given: CD45RA+ positively selected. This chain's CDR3 is CASSPPLFAVDTQYF. The CDR3 DNA is TGTGCCAGCAGCCCACCCTTGTTTGCGGTAGATACGCAGTATTTT.